This TCR beta chain emerged from a study of OX40 agonist ivuxolimab in advanced cancers. For the study at large: Patients in dose escalation had liver, melanoma, kidney or head and neck cancers. Cohort: 75% to 90% men, mean age about 60, aged about 23 to 79. Points from the study as a whole: The study found that CD8+ T cells averaged more expanded clones than CD4+. CD4+ and CD8+ T cells in blood underwent clonal expansion by week 6 at 0.1 to 3.0 mg/kg.

The V and J ends lost 5 bases and 11 bases respectively, with 18 bases between them. CDR3 size: 13 residues. The germline V gene encodes CDR1 LGHNA and CDR2 YSLEER. Sequencing used immunoSEQ multiplex PCR; TCRdb keeps in-frame clones, though not all of them. Of tens of thousands of clones listed, over 80% are singletons. As concerns this clone: Its antigen is still unknown.

Specimen: CD4+ or CD8+ T cells sorted from blood, collected in a trial of the OX40 agonist ivuxolimab. The receptor comes from an adult with an advanced solid tumor such as melanoma, head and neck, liver or kidney cancer. V is TRBV4-3 and J is TRBJ1-2, with D maybe TRBD1 (6 bases). For the CDR3, the DNA is TGCGCCAGCAGCTCCACAGGGAGTAAGATTTACACCTTC. Encoded protein: CASSSTGSKIYTF.